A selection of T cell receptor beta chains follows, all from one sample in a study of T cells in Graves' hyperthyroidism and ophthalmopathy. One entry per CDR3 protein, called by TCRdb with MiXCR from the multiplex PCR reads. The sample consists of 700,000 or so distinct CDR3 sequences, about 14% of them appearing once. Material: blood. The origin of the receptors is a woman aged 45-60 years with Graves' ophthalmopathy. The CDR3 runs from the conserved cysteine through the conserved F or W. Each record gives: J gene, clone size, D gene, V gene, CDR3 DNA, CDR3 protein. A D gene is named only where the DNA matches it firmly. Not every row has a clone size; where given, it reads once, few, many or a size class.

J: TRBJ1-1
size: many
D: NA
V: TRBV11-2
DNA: TGTGCCAGCAGCTTAGAGCGGGGTGGCACTGAAGCTTTCTTT
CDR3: CASSLERGGTEAFF

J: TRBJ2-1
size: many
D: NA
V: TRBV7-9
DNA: TGTGCCAGCAGCCACATCGGGGATTGGAACGACAATGAGCAGTTCTTC
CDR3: CASSHIGDWNDNEQFF

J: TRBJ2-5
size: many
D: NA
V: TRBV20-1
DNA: TGCAGTGCTAGCGGTGTCATCATGCAAGAGACCCAGTACTTC
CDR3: CSASGVIMQETQYF

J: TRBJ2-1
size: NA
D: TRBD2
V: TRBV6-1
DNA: TGTGCCAGCAGAGGGACTAGCGAGAGTAATGAGCAGTTCTTC
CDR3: CASRGTSESNEQFF

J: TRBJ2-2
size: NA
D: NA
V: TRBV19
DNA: TGTGCCAGTGGCCAACGCAGGGTCGACGGCACCGGGGAGCTGTTTTTT
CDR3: CASGQRRVDGTGELFF

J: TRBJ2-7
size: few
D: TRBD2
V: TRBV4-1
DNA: TGCGCCAGCAGCCAAGAGCGGGAGGGCCTCTACGAGCAGTACTTC
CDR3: CASSQEREGLYEQYF

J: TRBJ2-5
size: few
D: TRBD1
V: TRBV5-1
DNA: TGCGCCAGCAGCCGTCAGGGACAGGGGGAGACCCAGTACTTC
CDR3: CASSRQGQGETQYF

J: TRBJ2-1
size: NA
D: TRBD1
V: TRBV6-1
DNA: TGTGCCTGCAGTGAAACCGGGACAGGGGGTTATGAGCAGTTCTTC
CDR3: CACSETGTGGYEQFF

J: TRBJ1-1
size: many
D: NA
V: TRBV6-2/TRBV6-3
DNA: TGTGCCAGCATACAGGACCCGAACGCTGAAGCTTTCTTT
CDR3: CASIQDPNAEAFF

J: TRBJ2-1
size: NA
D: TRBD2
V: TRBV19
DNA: TGTGCCAGTAGTATGCGGGGCTTACCGGGACTAGCGGACGCTCACACCCACTACAATGAGCAGTTCTTC
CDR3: CASSMRGLPGLADAHTHYNEQFF

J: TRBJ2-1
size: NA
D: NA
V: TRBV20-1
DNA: TGCAGTGCTAGAGATCTTAAAACCCGCTCCTACAATGAGCAGTTCTTC
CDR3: CSARDLKTRSYNEQFF

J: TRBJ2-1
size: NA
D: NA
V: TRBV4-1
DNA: TGCGCCAGCAGCCAATTTTTAACAATAAGACTCTCCTACAATGAGCAGTTCTTC
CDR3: CASSQFLTIRLSYNEQFF

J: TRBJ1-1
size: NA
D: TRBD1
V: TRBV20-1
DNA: TGCAGTGCTCCAAAAGGGGGCCACACTGAAGCTTTCTTT
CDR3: CSAPKGGHTEAFF

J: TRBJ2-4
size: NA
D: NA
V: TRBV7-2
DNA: TGTGCCAGCAGCTTAGTAAGGCGACAGGCTTCGACCAAAAACATTCAGTACTTC
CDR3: CASSLVRRQASTKNIQYF

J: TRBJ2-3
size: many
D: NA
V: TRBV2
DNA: TGTGCCAGCAGTGAAGGCCAGGGTGGCACAGATACGCAGTATTTT
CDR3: CASSEGQGGTDTQYF

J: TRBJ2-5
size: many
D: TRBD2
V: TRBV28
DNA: TGTGCCAGCAGTTTCGAGGCACGGCTAGCGGGAGGGCCCCCTCAAGAGACCCAGTACTTC
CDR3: CASSFEARLAGGPPQETQYF

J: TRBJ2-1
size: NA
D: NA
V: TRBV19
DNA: TGTGCCAGTAGTATGAATGGCGGGCACTACAATGAGCAGTTCTTC
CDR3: CASSMNGGHYNEQFF

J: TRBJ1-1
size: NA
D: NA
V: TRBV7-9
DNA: TGTGCCAGCAGCTCCTCTCTTATATCGAGAGCTTTCTTT
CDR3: CASSSSLISRAFF